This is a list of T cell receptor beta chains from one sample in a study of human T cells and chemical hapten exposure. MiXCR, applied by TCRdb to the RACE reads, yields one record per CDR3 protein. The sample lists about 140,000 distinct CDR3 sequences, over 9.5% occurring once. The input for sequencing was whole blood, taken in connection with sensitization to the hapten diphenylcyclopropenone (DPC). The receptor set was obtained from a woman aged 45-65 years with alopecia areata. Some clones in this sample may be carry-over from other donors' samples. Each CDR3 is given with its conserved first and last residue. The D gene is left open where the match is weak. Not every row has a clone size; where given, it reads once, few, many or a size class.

CASSDSLGTGNQPQHF	TGCGCCAGCAGTGACTCCCTCGGGACAGGCAATCAGCCCCAGCATTTT	16	many	TRBD1	TRBV10-2	TRBJ1-5
CSARTGPTEAFF	TGCAGTGCTAGGACAGGCCCCACTGAAGCTTTCTTT	12	few	NA	TRBV20-1	TRBJ1-1
CASSLGQAVNEQFF	TGTGCCAGCAGTTTAGGTCAGGCGGTTAACGAGCAGTTCTTC	14	few	NA	TRBV12-3/TRBV12-4	TRBJ2-1
CSVAGQSYEQYF	TGCAGCGTTGCGGGCCAGTCCTACGAGCAGTACTTC	12	many	NA	TRBV29-1	TRBJ2-7
CAWRTGSQPQHF	TGTGCCTGGAGAACGGGGAGCCAGCCCCAGCATTTT	12	many	NA	TRBV30	TRBJ1-5
CASSSGTGIRSNQPQHF	TGTGCCAGCAGCTCCGGGACAGGTATTCGGAGCAATCAGCCCCAGCATTTT	17	many	TRBD1	TRBV7-8	TRBJ1-5
CASSLGNSPLHF	TGTGCCAGCAGCTTAGGGAATTCACCCCTCCACTTT	12	many	NA	TRBV5-6	TRBJ1-6
CASSSSRSGYTF	TGTGCCAGCAGTTCATCCCGGTCGGGCTACACCTTC	12	few	NA	TRBV6-5	TRBJ1-2
CASSFRGRGADTQYF	TGTGCCAGCAGCTTTCGCGGGAGAGGGGCTGATACGCAGTATTTT	15	NA	TRBD2	TRBV7-2	TRBJ2-3
CASSLEASGETQYF	TGCGCCAGCAGCTTGGAGGCTAGCGGAGAGACGCAGTATTTT	14	NA	TRBD2	TRBV5-1	TRBJ2-3
CSASVGQASTDTQYF	TGCAGCGCCTCCGTCGGACAGGCGAGCACAGATACGCAGTATTTT	15	few	TRBD1	TRBV29-1	TRBJ2-3
CASSLARGQRSLNTEAFF	TGTGCCAGCAGCTTGGCACGGGGGCAACGATCCCTGAACACTGAAGCTTTCTTT	18	few	NA	TRBV5-6	TRBJ1-1
CAWDPGAPNSPLHF	TGTGCCTGGGACCCAGGGGCTCCGAATTCACCCCTCCACTTT	14	NA	NA	TRBV30	TRBJ1-6
CASSEGVYTGELFF	TGTGCCAGCAGTGAAGGGGTCTATACCGGGGAGCTGTTTTTT	14	NA	NA	TRBV6-1	TRBJ2-2
CASSQAPGIGYGELFF	TGCGCCAGCAGCCAAGCCCCAGGGATAGGGTACGGGGAGCTGTTTTTT	16	many	NA	TRBV4-3	TRBJ2-2
CASSKTRGEQFF	TGTGCCAGCAGCAAAACTAGGGGTGAGCAGTTCTTC	12	NA	NA	TRBV7-2	TRBJ2-1
CASSYTPGDNQPQHF	TGTGCCAGCAGCTACACGCCGGGGGACAATCAGCCCCAGCATTTT	15	many	NA	TRBV7-2	TRBJ1-5
CASSSFLPVGLAGGGTGELFF	TGTGCCAGCAGCTCATTCCTCCCTGTCGGACTAGCGGGAGGAGGCACCGGGGAGCTGTTTTTT	21	many	TRBD2	TRBV7-8	TRBJ2-2
CASNRRDTEAFF	TGTGCCAGTAATCGCAGGGACACTGAAGCTTTCTTT	12	many	NA	TRBV6-6	TRBJ1-1
CASSQTGTFYNEQFF	TGTGCCAGCAGTCAAACCGGGACCTTCTACAATGAGCAGTTCTTC	15	many	NA	TRBV28	TRBJ2-1
CASSPTIGAGDTEAFF	TGTGCCAGCAGTCCCACCATCGGCGCGGGGGACACTGAAGCTTTCTTT	16	few	NA	TRBV28	TRBJ1-1
CASSGGANYGYTF	TGTGCCAGCAGCGGGGGGGCAAACTATGGCTACACCTTC	13	few	NA	TRBV9	TRBJ1-2